The next 31 T cell receptor beta chains were all read from a single sample in a study of cytomegalovirus exposure and HLA in healthy donors. The study ran its PCR with 60 Vbeta and 13 Jbeta primers. Method: immunoSEQ multiplex PCR; TCRdb's copy keeps in-frame clones and lacks some. The sample carries 200,000 to 250,000 clones, approximately 80% recorded once. The sequencing input was PBMCs. These receptors came from a woman aged 55-69 years in good health and CMV-seropositive.

The chain employs TRBV5-1 and TRBJ2-7; D uncertain. This CDR3 has 16 residues. Germline values: CDR1 SGHRS, CDR2 YFSETQ. The V and J ends lost 0 bases and 3 bases respectively, with 16 bases between them. The CDR3 bases are TGCGCCAGCAGCTTGGAACCAGGCGTATCATTCTACGAGCAGTACTTC. Its protein product is CASSLEPGVSFYEQYF.

The chain combines TRBV4-1 with TRBJ2-5; D unresolved. Trimming shortened V by 1 base and J by 3 bases, and 6 bases separated the two germline ends. This CDR3 has 13 residues. CDR1 is MGHRA and CDR2 is YSYEKL in the germline V gene. This CDR3 reads CASSQGLEETQYF. CDR3 DNA sequence: TGCGCCAGCAGCCAAGGGCTTGAAGAGACCCAGTACTTC.

The chain combines TRBV5-1 with TRBJ2-2; D is perhaps TRBD2 (5 bases). CDR1 and CDR2 (germline): SGHRS, YFSETQ. Deletions cut 0 bases from V and 8 bases from J, with 14 bases between. CDR3 size: 15 residues. The CDR3 here is CASSLAIGVGGELFF. The CDR3 region has the DNA TGCGCCAGCAGCTTGGCCATCGGGGTAGGAGGGGAGCTGTTTTTT.

The chain couples TRBV2 to TRBJ2-7; possible D gene TRBD2, 5 bases. This CDR3 is built from 15 residues. CDR1 is SNHLY, CDR2 FYNNEI, per germline. With 7 bases removed from V and 0 bases from J, the gap between germline ends came to 16 bases. CDR3 coding DNA: TGTGCCAGCACTCTCGGACTGCAGAGCTCCTACGAGCAGTACTTC. It yields the protein CASTLGLQSSYEQYF.

Concerning this clone: The junction does not match germline at one end; this may be a read error. The chain employs TRBV15 and TRBJ1-2; 10 bases agree with TRBD1. CDR3 size: 15 residues. Germline V gene lookup returns CDR1 LNHNV and CDR2 YYDKDF (reference sequence). The CDR3 is CATSRDRARQGATSF. The CDR3 coding sequence is TGTGCCACCAGCAGAGATAGGGCTCGACAGGGGGCGACGTCCTTC.

The chain links TRBV19 to TRBJ1-3, with D unclear. The CDR3 has 16 residues. Germline assignment: CDR1 LNHDA and CDR2 SQIVND (reference sequence). V lost 7 bases to trimming and J lost 0 bases, with 16 bases between them. The DNA of the CDR3 is TGTGCCAGTAACCGCGGCGGGAGTCTCTCTGGAAACACCATATATTTT. The encoded protein is CASNRGGSLSGNTIYF.

The gene calls are TRBV6-5 and TRBJ2-7, with 7 nucleotides matching TRBD2. The germline gives CDR1 MNHEY, CDR2 SVGAGI. This CDR3 is built from 13 residues. V lost 5 bases to trimming and J lost 3 bases; unmatched junction nucleotides: 4. The CDR3 is CASSEGDYYEQYF. The DNA of the CDR3 is TGTGCCAGCAGTGAAGGGGACTACTACGAGCAGTACTTC.

V gene TRBV7-8 combines with J gene TRBJ1-6; D is unclear. V gave up 4 bases and J gave up 6 bases, with 7 bases separating them. Germline V CDR1 and CDR2: SGHVS, FQNEAQ. The CDR3 spans 13 residues. DNA for the CDR3: TGTGCCAGCAGCTCGACTCGTAATTCACCCCTCCACTTT. It encodes CASSSTRNSPLHF. The whole variable domain, filled in from reference TRBV7-8 and TRBJ1-6, reads GAGVSQSPRYKVAKRGQDVALRCDPISGHVSLFWYQQALGQGPEFLTYFQNEAQLDKSGLPSDRFFAERPEGSVSTLKIQRTQQEDSAVYLCASSSTRNSPLHFGNGTRLTVT.

The chain links TRBV2 to TRBJ1-2; D is uncertain. The germline V gene encodes CDR1 SNHLY and CDR2 FYNNEI. V was trimmed by 7 bases and J by 3 bases, leaving 9 bases between them. CDR3 length: 12 residues. The CDR3 sequence: CASTSGDYGYTF. DNA for the CDR3: TGTGCCAGCACTTCCGGGGACTATGGCTACACCTTC.

This chain links TRBV5-8 with TRBJ1-5; TRBD1 matches at 7 bases. The CDR3 is made up of 14 amino acids. CDR1 and CDR2 (germline): SGHTS, YDEGEE. The ends lost 3 bases at V and 5 bases at J; junction bases unmatched: 5. CDR3 sequence: CASSSGTDYQPQHF. In DNA form, the CDR3 reads TGTGCCAGCAGCTCAGGGACAGATTATCAGCCCCAGCATTTT.

The CDR3 DNA follows: TGTGCCAGCAGCCCCGAGAGGAACTATGGCTACACCTTC. Translation: CASSPERNYGYTF. V gene TRBV7-9 combines with J gene TRBJ1-2; D uncertain. V lost 5 bases and J lost 2, with 9 bases in between. CDR1 is SEHNR and CDR2 is FQNEAQ in the germline V gene (reference sequence). The CDR3 is 13 residues long.

This clone was detected once. The chain uses TRBV6-4 and TRBJ2-1; TRBD1 is a possible D gene (6 bases). Trimming cost V 4 bases and J 2 bases, with 12 bases left between them. The germline V gene has CDR1 MRHNA and CDR2 SNTAGT. CDR3 length equals 15 residues. The CDR3 here is CASSVEQGPYNEQFF. Here the CDR3 DNA reads TGTGCCAGCAGTGTGGAACAGGGACCCTACAATGAGCAGTTCTTC.

The gene calls are TRBV5-6 and TRBJ1-2; D gene ambiguous. CDR3 length equals 16 residues. Germline values: CDR1 SGHDT, CDR2 YYEEEE. V lost 0 bases and J lost 4, with 16 bases in between. CDR3 DNA: TGTGCCAGCAGCTTGGCCAGAACCTCCCGGGTCTATGGCTACACCTTC. It codes for CASSLARTSRVYGYTF.

J is TRBJ2-4 and V is TRBV19; possibly TRBD1 for D (6 bases). Between the trimmed V and J ends, which lost 3 bases and 0 bases, there was a span of 18 bases. The V gene's germline CDR1 is LNHDA and CDR2 SQIVND (reference sequence). The CDR3 has 18 residues. The CDR3 reads CASSIAPGTSIAKNIQYF. DNA for the CDR3: TGTGCCAGTAGTATCGCCCCCGGGACATCCATAGCCAAAAACATTCAGTACTTC.

The chain carries TRBV18 and TRBJ2-3; TRBD2 matches at 16 bases. CDR1 is KGHSH, CDR2 LQKENI, per germline. The length of the CDR3 is 18 residues. Unmatched junction bases numbered 3, after V lost 3 bases and J lost 0 bases. The CDR3 loop is CASSPGLAGGPSTDTQYF. The CDR3 bases are TGTGCCAGCTCACCGGGACTAGCGGGAGGGCCGAGCACAGATACGCAGTATTTT.

The chain employs TRBV4-1 and TRBJ2-1, with a weak D call TRBD2 (6 bases). The ends were cut back, 4 bases at V and 1 base at J, with 14 bases in the middle. Germline values: CDR1 MGHRA, CDR2 YSYEKL. The CDR3 is 16 amino acids. CDR3 in amino acids: CASSRGTGESYNEQFF. DNA of the CDR3: TGCGCCAGCAGCCGAGGGACTGGTGAATCCTACAATGAGCAGTTCTTC.

Points on this clone: At the DNA level, this CDR3 is encoded by other sequences in the same sample as well. This chain joins TRBV27 and TRBJ2-7; D ambiguous. This CDR3 has 16 amino acids. Per the germline V gene, CDR1 is MNHEY and CDR2 is SMNVEV (reference sequence). V lost 0 bases to trimming and J lost 2 bases, with 14 bases between them. The CDR3 loop reads CASSLSVGLPAYEQYF. Here the CDR3 DNA reads TGTGCCAGCAGTTTATCGGTTGGGCTCCCAGCCTACGAGCAGTACTTC.

The genes are TRBV5-1 and TRBJ2-7, with a possible D match to TRBD1 (5 bases). The germline CDR1 and CDR2 sequences are SGHRS and YFSETQ. This CDR3 is 14 amino acids long. Trimming took 0 bases from V and 3 from J, leaving 10 bases between them. The CDR3 nucleotides are TGCGCCAGCAGCTTGGTTGGACAAGGCTACGAGCAGTACTTC. It codes for CASSLVGQGYEQYF.

The chain carries TRBV19 and TRBJ2-7; 9 bases are shared with TRBD1. Germline V gene sequence: CDR1 LNHDA, CDR2 SQIVND (reference sequence). V shed 7 bases and J 6 bases; nucleotides not matched to a gene: 10. The CDR3 runs 14 residues. Written as DNA, the CDR3 is TGTGCCAGTACCTTGGGACAGGGCAGGAGCGAGCAGTACTTC. Its translation is CASTLGQGRSEQYF.

This clone was picked up a small number of times. The chain employs TRBV29-1 and TRBJ2-1; D gene uncertain. V lost 3 bases to trimming and J lost 2 bases, with 14 bases between them. The CDR3 is 15 amino acids. CDR1 SQVTM and CDR2 ANQGSEA come from the germline V gene. CDR3 residues: CSVDRVLSTYNEQFF. The CDR3 region has the DNA TGCAGCGTTGATCGGGTACTTTCGACCTACAATGAGCAGTTCTTC.

V usage is TRBV30 and J usage is TRBJ2-3; TRBD2 matches 7 bases. Germline-derived CDR1 and CDR2 are GTSNPN and SVGIG (reference sequence). The CDR3 runs to 15 residues. Germline trimming cut 0 bases from V and 0 bases from J; bases unmatched to any gene: 3. The CDR3 nucleotides read TGTGCCTGGAGTGTAAGCGGGGCTAGCACAGATACGCAGTATTTT. Its protein product is CAWSVSGASTDTQYF.

This rearrangement joins TRBV6-1 to TRBJ1-4; TRBD1 aligns across 8 bases. This CDR3 spans 15 amino acids. V lost 6 bases and J lost 5; bases outside the gene matches: 8. Germline V CDR1 and CDR2: MNHNS, SASEGT. The CDR3 region has the DNA TGTGCCAGCAGAGAAACGGACAGGGTGAATGAAAAACTGTTTTTT. Protein product: CASRETDRVNEKLFF.

The V call is TRBV6-6, the J call TRBJ2-7; no clear D gene. V lost 0 bases to trimming and J lost 3 bases, with 3 bases between them. This CDR3 is built from 12 residues. Looked up from germline, CDR1 is MNHNY and CDR2 is SVGAGI (reference sequence). The CDR3 region is CASSYSLYEQYF. DNA of the CDR3: TGTGCCAGCAGTTACTCCCTCTACGAGCAGTACTTC.

The chain employs TRBV11-2 and TRBJ1-4, with 8 positions matching TRBD1. V shed 2 bases and J 6 bases; nucleotides not matched to a gene: 11. CDR1 and CDR2 (germline): SGHAT, FQNNGV. The CDR3 has 17 amino acids. The CDR3 region has the DNA TGTGCCAGCAGCTTAAGGGGCCCGGGACAGGCCCATGAAAAACTGTTTTTT. The encoded protein is CASSLRGPGQAHEKLFF.

This clone was recorded a few times. The rearrangement uses TRBV7-9 and TRBJ1-4; D is uncertain. This CDR3 has 13 amino acids. Trimming took 1 base from V and 8 from J, leaving 8 bases between them. Germline V CDR1 and CDR2: SEHNR, FQNEAQ (reference sequence). The CDR3 DNA reads as TGTGCCAGCAGCTTAGGTTTGGGCGAAAAACTGTTTTTT. It codes for CASSLGLGEKLFF.

CDR3 nucleotide sequence: TGCGCCAGCAGCGAGTTGAGGCCTCCCTACGAGCAGTACTTC. It specifies CASSELRPPYEQYF. The chain is built from TRBV5-1 and TRBJ2-7; the D is unclear. Germline lookup yields CDR1 SGHRS and CDR2 YFSETQ. This CDR3 is 14 amino acids long. Trimming removed 4 bases from V and 2 bases from J, with 13 bases in between.

The chain recombines TRBV5-6 with TRBJ2-5; 11 nucleotides match TRBD1. Trimming at V came to 3 bases and at J to 14 bases, leaving 3 bases not matched to a gene. The CDR3 runs to 11 residues. Looked up from germline, CDR1 is SGHDT and CDR2 is YYEEEE. The DNA for the CDR3 is TGTGCCAGCAGCTCGGACAGGGGGCAATACTTC. The encoded protein is CASSSDRGQYF.

The V and J genes are TRBV2 and TRBJ2-4; TRBD2 might be the D (6 bases). The ends were cut back, 5 bases at V and 9 bases at J, with 8 bases in the middle. The CDR3 spans 11 residues. CDR1 is SNHLY and CDR2 is FYNNEI in the germline V gene. The chain's CDR3 is CASSLGGIQYF. For the CDR3, the DNA is TGTGCCAGCAGTCTCGGGGGCATTCAGTACTTC.

V and J are TRBV5-6 and TRBJ2-7; TRBD2 aligns across 7 bases. Germline V gene lookup returns CDR1 SGHDT and CDR2 YYEEEE. V shed 3 bases, J shed 1 base, and the junction held 10 bases outside the gene matches. The CDR3 totals 16 residues. The CDR3 sequence is CASSSPGSGASYEQYF. CDR3 sequence (DNA): TGTGCCAGCAGCTCCCCGGGGAGCGGGGCTTCCTACGAGCAGTACTTC.

The chain joins TRBV6-5 to TRBJ2-1; TRBD2 matches at 11 bases. This CDR3 has 15 amino acids. V shed 5 bases and J 4 bases; nucleotides not matched to a gene: 4. Germline lookup yields CDR1 MNHEY and CDR2 SVGAGI. The CDR3 bases are TGTGCCAGCAGTGCCGGGACTAGCGGATACAATGAGCAGTTCTTC. This translates into CASSAGTSGYNEQFF.

The rearrangement uses TRBV27 and TRBJ2-5, with D possibly matching TRBD2 (5 bases). Between the trimmed V and J ends, which lost 4 bases and 8 bases, there was a span of 11 bases. The germline gives CDR1 MNHEY, CDR2 SMNVEV (reference sequence). The CDR3 is 12 residues long. CDR3 in amino acids: CASSSPPGTQYF. The CDR3 nucleotides are TGTGCCAGCAGTTCCCCACCGGGAACCCAGTACTTC.